The present entry profiles one T cell receptor beta chain with its context. This clone was detected a few times. What antigen it recognizes has not been identified. Nothing much larger sits one base from this clone, and base qualities are not available. The data originate from a study of blood T cell repertoires in COVID-19 (dated by TCRdb to 2020 to 2021). For context, the study as a whole: Collaborator samples came from the United States, Italy and Spain and covered acute and convalescent phases of COVID-19. The prospective study material was composed of cDNA or gDNA derived from T cells, B-cell-depleted T cells, or PBMCs. The dataset comprised deeply sampled blood TCRbeta repertoires from subjects exposed to, actively infected with, or recovered from COVID-19. The repertoires were made available in a free public database intended to serve as a resource for research on the immune response to SARS-CoV-2. The samples were drawn from two sources: the first 160 participants of the ongoing ImmuneRACE study, and 1,254 subjects contributed by 6 global collaborators. The sample metadata nearly always contained a de-identified subject ID, COVID-19 status, age in years and sex. Where available, HLA class I and class II types were obtained from metadata supplied by the sample provider rather than from assay-based typing.

Whole blood was collected in K2EDTA tubes by collaborating institutions according to the institutions' own protocols. Collaborator samples were shipped for TCRbeta analysis as frozen whole blood, isolated PBMCs, or DNA extracted from either sample type. TCRbeta CDR3 regions were amplified from genomic DNA by means of the immunoSEQ Assay, a bias-controlled multiplex PCR. On the study's bioinformatics: Nucleated cell counts per sample were estimated from amplification of reference gene primers within the assay. To quantify the absolute abundance of each unique TCRbeta CDR3 rearrangement, sequence reads were collapsed and filtered. For each sample, productive Simpson clonality was calculated as the square root of Simpson's diversity index over productive rearrangements. What TCRdb holds here is the immuneACCESS table cut down to in-frame rearrangements. Part of the clones is not present; checked against another copy, under half of the missing clones reflect an unresolved V gene, and the others are unexplained. V, J and clone size derive from that table, while D and trimming were established from the DNA sequence. The sample has 200,000 to 250,000 clones on record, around 85% of them singletons. Together, the top ten hold approximately 5.4% of the sample.

In the germline V gene, CDR1 corresponds to SGHTA and CDR2 to FQGTGA. Including cysteine and phenylalanine, the CDR3 has 16 amino acids. Solely the CDR3 DNA is kept, with 48 bases framed from the first base. V is reduced by 6 bases and J by 3 bases, leaving a spacing of 21 bases between them. The paper as a whole reports these results and caveats: The quantity of clinical and demographic metadata differed by source and by participant and was supplied without curation.

The chain employs TRBV7-3 and TRBJ2-7; the D gene is possibly TRBD1, with 7 bases matching. What was sequenced was peripheral blood. The clonotype was recovered from a human donor in a cohort sampled during active COVID-19. The bases are TGTGCCAGCAGTCGACAGCCAGGGGGGAATTTCTACGAGCAGTACTTC. Its product reads: CASSRQPGGNFYEQYF.